The 31 T cell receptor beta chains below all came from one sample that was sequenced in a study of blood T cell repertoires in COVID-19. The table came from immunoSEQ multiplex PCR; TCRdb's copy has only in-frame clones and leaves some out. This sample has approximately 110,000 clones; about four fifths occur once, and the top ten carry 15%. Sequencing was performed on peripheral blood. Receptor source: an elderly woman with acute or convalescent COVID-19.

The rearrangement uses TRBV27 and TRBJ2-2; 7 nucleotides agree with TRBD2. CDR1 is MNHEY and CDR2 is SMNVEV in the germline V gene (reference sequence). Trimming took 8 bases from V and 4 from J; bases not matched to a gene: 13. This CDR3 is built from 16 residues. The CDR3 sequence: CASVGRGALGTGELFF. In DNA form, the CDR3 reads TGTGCCAGCGTGGGGAGGGGCGCCCTCGGCACCGGGGAGCTGTTTTTT.

Here the CDR3 DNA reads TGCGCCAGCAGATGGACAGACAATGAGCAGTTCTTC. This translates into CASRWTDNEQFF. The chain carries TRBV5-1 and TRBJ2-1, with a possible D match to TRBD1 (6 bases). The V end lost 5 bases, the J end lost 5 bases, and 8 bases lay between the germline ends. This CDR3 comprises 12 residues. CDR1 is SGHRS and CDR2 is YFSETQ in the germline V gene.

This clone was seen only a few times. The V call is TRBV7-9, the J call TRBJ2-5; 14 bases map to TRBD2. Germline V gives CDR1 SEHNR, CDR2 FQNEAQ (reference sequence). With V trimmed by 0 bases and J by 5 bases, 8 bases remained unmatched. The CDR3 extends over 18 amino acids. In nucleotides, the CDR3 is TGTGCCAGCAGCTTAGCGGGTCGGACTAGCGGGAGGTGGGAGACCCAGTACTTC. The encoded protein is CASSLAGRTSGRWETQYF.

This chain links TRBV5-1 with TRBJ2-2; 11 bases map to TRBD2. CDR3 length equals 16 residues. Germline V gene sequence: CDR1 SGHRS, CDR2 YFSETQ. V dropped 4 bases and J dropped 0; count of bases not matched to a gene: 2. Here the CDR3 reads CASSKLAGANTGELFF. As DNA, the CDR3 is TGCGCCAGCAGCAAACTAGCGGGGGCGAACACCGGGGAGCTGTTTTTT.

CDR3 region: CASSVDRGTTEAFF. In nucleotides, the CDR3 is TGTGCCAGCAGCGTAGACAGGGGGACCACTGAAGCTTTCTTT. V gene TRBV5-4 combines with J gene TRBJ1-1; 9 bases map to TRBD1. Germline V gene sequence: CDR1 SGHNT, CDR2 YYREEE (reference sequence). Trimming removed 4 bases from V and 4 bases from J; junction bases left unmatched: 5. CDR3 length: 14 amino acids.

The chain recombines TRBV9 with TRBJ2-3, with D possibly TRBD1 on 6 matching bases. The CDR3 runs to 15 residues. CDR1 is SGDLS, CDR2 YYNGEE, per germline. Trimming shortened V by 0 bases and J by 4 bases, and 12 bases separated the two germline ends. This chain's CDR3 is CASSVEGGEADTQYF. For the CDR3, the DNA is TGTGCCAGCAGCGTAGAAGGGGGAGAGGCAGATACGCAGTATTTT.

The CDR3 reads CASSLTSGRYNEQFF. CDR3 bases: TGTGCCAGCAGCCTGACTAGCGGGAGGTACAATGAGCAGTTCTTC. J is TRBJ2-1 and V is TRBV7-9; 13 nucleotides line up with TRBD2. Germline-derived CDR1 and CDR2 are SEHNR and FQNEAQ (reference sequence). The V gene end was trimmed by 5 bases and the J gene end by 4 bases; junction bases not matched to a gene: 2. The CDR3 loop spans 15 amino acids.

The chain has TRBV24-1 and TRBJ1-5; D unclear. Per the germline V gene, CDR1 is KGHDR and CDR2 is SFDVKD. The V gene lost 5 bases and the J gene lost 0 bases, with 7 bases spanning the gap. The CDR3 sequence is 14 residues long. The CDR3 DNA sequence: TGTGCCACCAGTGGGCATGGTAGCAATCAGCCCCAGCATTTT. Its translation: CATSGHGSNQPQHF.

This rearrangement joins TRBV6-5 to TRBJ1-3, with D hard to call. Trimming pared 6 bases from V and 9 bases from J, leaving 9 bases between. The CDR3 contains 11 residues. Looked up from germline, CDR1 is MNHEY and CDR2 is SVGAGI. The CDR3 DNA is TGTGCCAGCAGCTCCAGGTTCACCATATATTTT. Its translation: CASSSRFTIYF.

This clone was seen only once. The chain carries TRBV5-4 and TRBJ1-6, with 7 positions matching TRBD1. The trim removed 4 bases at V and 7 bases at J, leaving 8 bases unmatched. The CDR3 totals 15 residues. The germline V gene has CDR1 SGHNT and CDR2 YYREEE (reference sequence). The CDR3 here is CASSRQGGINSPLHF. The DNA for the CDR3 is TGTGCCAGCAGCCGCCAGGGGGGAATCAATTCACCCCTCCACTTT.

The V gene is TRBV6-5, the J gene TRBJ1-1; D is ambiguous. CDR3 length equals 13 residues. Trimming removed 3 bases at V and 2 bases at J, with 7 bases between. Germline lookup yields CDR1 MNHEY and CDR2 SVGAGI. The CDR3, as DNA: TGTGCCAGCAGTTATGGCAGTAACACTGAAGCTTTCTTT. Protein sequence: CASSYGSNTEAFF.

J is TRBJ2-1 and V is TRBV28; the match to TRBD2 covers 10 bases. With 5 bases clipped from V and 7 bases from J, the junction kept 11 bases outside the gene matches. This CDR3 spans 16 amino acids. Germline values: CDR1 MDHEN, CDR2 SYDVKM. The CDR3 loop reads CASSLQASGRRNEQFF. The CDR3 DNA reads as TGTGCCAGCAGTCTCCAGGCTAGCGGGAGAAGGAATGAGCAGTTCTTC.

This chain joins TRBV29-1 and TRBJ1-5; D is possibly TRBD1 (6 bases). Germline CDR1 reads SQVTM; CDR2 reads ANQGSEA. The CDR3 is 14 amino acids. Trimming removed 4 bases at V and 0 bases at J, with 10 bases between. The CDR3 DNA follows: TGCAGCGTTGTGGACAGTAATAGCAATCAGCCCCAGCATTTT. As protein: CSVVDSNSNQPQHF.

The chain carries TRBV19 and TRBJ1-1; 10 nucleotides match TRBD1. The germline V gene has CDR1 LNHDA and CDR2 SQIVND (reference sequence). Losses at the gene ends were 3 bases for V and 5 bases for J; bases not matched to a gene: 6. The CDR3 length is 15 residues. The CDR3, as DNA: TGTGCCAGTAGTATCTTGGGACAGGGGTGGACTGAAGCTTTCTTT. It yields the protein CASSILGQGWTEAFF.

This clone was picked up one time. This chain links TRBV2 with TRBJ2-4, with D tentatively TRBD2 (6 bases). Germline CDR1 SNHLY, CDR2 FYNNEI. There are 15 residues in the CDR3. The V gene lost 8 bases and the J gene lost 3 bases, with 17 bases spanning the gap. CDR3 region: CASLREVSNKNIQYF. Here the CDR3 DNA reads TGTGCCAGCCTGAGGGAGGTCTCTAACAAAAACATTCAGTACTTC.

The J gene is TRBJ2-7, the V gene TRBV21-1; the table's D gene call, TRBD1, was not cross checked with the DNA. TRBV21-1 is tagged as a pseudogene. The CDR3 extends over 17 amino acids. As DNA, the CDR3 is TGTGCCAGCAGCAAACCCACAGGGGTTGGGTTCCCCTACGAGCAGTACGTC. This sequence encodes CASSKPTGVGFPYEQYV.

This chain connects TRBV10-1 to TRBJ2-2; TRBD1 matches at 10 bases. The V gene's germline CDR1 is WNHNN and CDR2 SYGVQD (reference sequence). The CDR3 extends over 13 amino acids. The V and J ends lost 7 bases and 5 bases, in that order; junction bases with no gene match: 1. The CDR3 sequence is CASTGQGTGELFF. Here the CDR3 DNA reads TGCGCCAGCACGGGACAGGGGACCGGGGAGCTGTTTTTT.

This clone has only a few counts. This chain links TRBV19 with TRBJ1-1; 7 bases agree with TRBD1. V trimming: 5 bases; J trimming: 7 bases; junction bases outside the gene matches: 16. The CDR3 totals 16 residues. Germline CDR1 LNHDA, CDR2 SQIVND (reference sequence). The CDR3 sequence: CASSFLRDSLLYEAFF. In nucleotides, the CDR3 is TGTGCCAGTAGTTTTCTCCGGGACAGCCTGCTCTATGAAGCTTTCTTT.

V usage is TRBV19 and J usage is TRBJ2-3; a weak D match, TRBD1 (6 bases). This CDR3 region has 15 residues. From germline, CDR1 is LNHDA and CDR2 SQIVND (reference sequence). V was shortened by 1 base and J by 4 bases, with 12 bases between the two germline ends. This chain's CDR3 is CASSIVQGWADTQYF. The CDR3 DNA reads TGTGCCAGTAGTATAGTACAGGGTTGGGCAGATACGCAGTATTTT.

This clone has just one count. This CDR3 reads CASSPGQLQQYF. As DNA, the CDR3 is TGTGCCAGCAGTCCAGGACAGCTACAGCAGTACTTC. V is TRBV6-5 and J is TRBJ2-7; weak D call: TRBD1 (6 bases). The CDR3 consists of 12 residues. Trimming left V 5 bases short and J 8 bases short, with 13 bases between. Germline CDR1 is MNHEY and CDR2 is SVGAGI.

This chain connects TRBV13 to TRBJ2-5; D might be TRBD2 (5 bases). CDR3 size: 14 residues. Germline V gene data show CDR1 as PRHDT and CDR2 as FYEKMQ (reference sequence). The V end lost 5 bases, the J end lost 5 bases, and 15 bases lay between the germline ends. Here the CDR3 DNA reads TGTGCCAGCAGCCGTAAGGACTGGAGGGAGACCCAGTACTTC. This sequence encodes CASSRKDWRETQYF.

This chain uses TRBV5-4 with TRBJ2-3; 14 bases map to TRBD2. The CDR3 contains 19 residues. CDR1 and CDR2 from the germline V gene are SGHNT and YYREEE (reference sequence). V trimming: 4 bases; J trimming: 5 bases; junction bases outside the gene matches: 15. The CDR3 nucleotides read TGTGCCAGCAGCACGGCCGGGACTAGCGGGAGAGGGGTAATAGATACGCAGTATTTT. Translation gives CASSTAGTSGRGVIDTQYF.

The chain joins TRBV14 to TRBJ2-1; TRBD2 matches 8 bases. This CDR3 is 14 amino acids long. Germline CDR1 reads SGHDN; CDR2 reads FVKESK. The ends lost 1 base at V and 7 bases at J; junction bases unmatched: 3. The CDR3 sequence: CASSQVRLANEQFF. CDR3 in DNA: TGTGCCAGCAGCCAAGTTCGACTAGCGAATGAGCAGTTCTTC. The full variable domain, completed using reference TRBV14 and TRBJ2-1, is EAGVTQFPSHSVIEKGQTVTLRCDPISGHDNLYWYRRVMGKEIKFLLHFVKESKQDESGMPNNRFLAERTGGTYSTLKVQPAELEDSGVYFCASSQVRLANEQFFGPGTRLTVL.

The CDR3 here is CASSFTSGTDTQYF. CDR3 nucleotides: TGTGCCAGCAGCTTCACTAGCGGCACAGATACGCAGTATTTT. This chain links TRBV11-3 with TRBJ2-3; 7 bases map to TRBD2. The CDR3 length is 14 residues. Looked up from germline, CDR1 is SGHNT and CDR2 is YENEEA. Trimming at V came to 3 bases and at J to 1 base, leaving 1 base not matched to a gene. The full variable domain, completed using reference TRBV11-3 and TRBJ2-3, is EAGVVQSPRYKIIEKKQPVAFWCNPISGHNTLYWYLQNLGQGPELLIRYENEEAVDDSQLPKDRFSAERLKGVDSTLKIQPAELGDSAVYLCASSFTSGTDTQYFGPGTRLTVL.

This clone was counted a single time. This sequence joins TRBV19 and TRBJ2-6, with 8 bases aligning to TRBD2. Germline trimming cut 1 base from V and 4 bases from J; bases unmatched to any gene: 0. The CDR3 spans 15 residues. Germline assignment: CDR1 LNHDA and CDR2 SQIVND (reference sequence). CDR3 DNA: TGTGCCAGTAGTATAGGACTAGCGGGGGCCAACGTCCTGACTTTC. This encodes CASSIGLAGANVLTF.

V usage is TRBV5-5 and J usage is TRBJ1-4; 11 nucleotides agree with TRBD1. The CDR3 is made up of 17 amino acids. V gave up 4 bases and J gave up 0 bases; unmatched junction bases: 5. Germline-derived CDR1 and CDR2 are SGHKS and YYEKEE (reference sequence). CDR3 in amino acids: CASSHGTGGTTNEKLFF. The CDR3 DNA follows: TGTGCCAGCAGCCATGGGACAGGGGGGACAACTAATGAAAAACTGTTTTTT.

This clone was seen once. The chain carries TRBV18 and TRBJ2-2; TRBD1 agrees at 7 bases. This CDR3 region has 16 residues. CDR1 is KGHSH and CDR2 is LQKENI in the germline V gene. V lost 2 bases to trimming and J lost 2 bases; unmatched junction nucleotides: 5. The CDR3 nucleotides read TGTGCCAGCTCACCATTCGGGACAGTTAACACCGGGGAGCTGTTTTTT. Its protein product is CASSPFGTVNTGELFF.

The genes are TRBV7-9 and TRBJ2-3; 9 bases match TRBD2. V trimming: 4 bases; J trimming: 0 bases; junction bases outside the gene matches: 5. The CDR3 has 16 residues. The V gene's germline CDR1 is SEHNR and CDR2 FQNEAQ (reference sequence). Here the CDR3 reads CASSSKTSGSTDTQYF. CDR3 DNA sequence: TGTGCCAGCAGCTCTAAAACTAGCGGGAGCACAGATACGCAGTATTTT.

This chain uses TRBV28 with TRBJ2-1; 11 bases are shared with TRBD2. Germline CDR1 reads MDHEN; CDR2 reads SYDVKM. V lost 5 bases to trimming and J lost 6 bases; unmatched junction nucleotides: 6. The CDR3 contains 15 residues. Written as DNA, the CDR3 is TGTGCCAGCAGTAGACTAGCGGGATACAGCAATGAGCAGTTCTTC. Its translation is CASSRLAGYSNEQFF. The whole variable domain, filled in from reference TRBV28 and TRBJ2-1, reads DVKVTQSSRYLVKRTGEKVFLECVQDMDHENMFWYRQDPGLGLRLIYFSYDVKMKEKGDIPEGYSVSREKKERFSLILESASTNQTSMYLCASSRLAGYSNEQFFGPGTRLTVL.

The genes are TRBV7-9 and TRBJ1-3; 8 bases line up with TRBD1. Germline assignment: CDR1 SEHNR and CDR2 FQNEAQ (reference sequence). The CDR3 is 15 residues long. The trim removed 5 bases at V and 2 bases at J, leaving 5 bases unmatched. The CDR3 region is CASSEQGAAGNTIYF. The CDR3 region has the DNA TGTGCCAGCAGCGAGCAGGGGGCAGCTGGAAACACCATATATTTT.

This chain connects TRBV5-1 to TRBJ2-5; the D gene is possibly TRBD2 (6 bases). Germline V lookup: CDR1 SGHRS, CDR2 YFSETQ. V lost 0 bases to trimming and J lost 2 bases, with 14 bases between them. The CDR3 sequence is 16 residues long. DNA of the CDR3: TGCGCCAGCAGCTTGGGATCGGCGGGGAGGCAAGAGACCCAGTACTTC. This codes for CASSLGSAGRQETQYF.